The clone carrying this T cell receptor (beta chain) was recorded a few times. Its target is unknown. TCRdb re-analysed the 5' RACE reads in MiXCR, keeping a single row per CDR3 protein. The profile shows around 340,000 distinct CDR3 sequences, about 10% of them singletons. The record originates from a study of identical twins. Findings and limits, study-wide: Weaker excess sharing between twins was seen in beta out-of-frame sequences. Out-of-frame alpha sequences shared by twins showed excess low generation probability.

The material sequenced was naive T cells sorted from blood. The TCR sequence derives from a woman in her forties or fifties in good health.

Written as DNA, the CDR3 is TGCAGTGCGTATAGGGGCAATGAGCAGTTCTTC. Encoded protein: CSAYRGNEQFF. The rearrangement joins TRBV20-1 to TRBJ2-1, with D possibly TRBD1 on 5 matching bases. The V and J ends lost 6 bases and 6 bases respectively, with 9 bases between them. The CDR3 has 11 residues. CDR1 is DFQATT, CDR2 SNEGSKA, per germline (reference sequence).